The TCR beta chain described here comes from a study of tissue T cells after allogeneic stem cell transplantation. Notes on the study in general: The patient cohort was small and clinically heterogeneous, with limited sampling depth.

As for this clone: Its antigen is unidentified.

Germline CDR1 SQVTM, CDR2 ANQGSEA. With 3 bases removed from V and 5 bases from J, the gap between germline ends came to 13 bases. This CDR3 contains 13 residues. The repertoire was sequenced with immunoSEQ multiplex PCR; TCRdb's copy has only in-frame clones and lacks some. The table includes some 43,000 clones, just under 95% detected once. This rearrangement joins TRBV29-1 to TRBJ2-5, with a possible D match to TRBD2 (6 bases). The receptor was isolated from a woman aged 40-69 years who later had graft-versus-host disease after an allogeneic stem cell transplant. Source: blood, taken before transplantation. CDR3 bases: TGCAGCGTTGATCGCGGGAAACGTGAGACCCAGTACTTC. Amino acid sequence: CSVDRGKRETQYF.